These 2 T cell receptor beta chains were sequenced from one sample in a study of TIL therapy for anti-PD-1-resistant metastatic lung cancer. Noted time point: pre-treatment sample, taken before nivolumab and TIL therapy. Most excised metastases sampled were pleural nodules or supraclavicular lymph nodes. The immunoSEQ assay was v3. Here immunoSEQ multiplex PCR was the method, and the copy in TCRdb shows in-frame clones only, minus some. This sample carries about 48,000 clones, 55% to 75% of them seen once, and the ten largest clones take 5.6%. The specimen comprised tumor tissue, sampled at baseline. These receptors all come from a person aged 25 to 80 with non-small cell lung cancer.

In DNA form, the CDR3 reads TGTGCCAGTAGCCAGTCTGGGGGGAACACTGAAGCTTTCTTT. Residues: CASSQSGGNTEAFF. The J gene is TRBJ1-1, the V gene TRBV19; D might be TRBD1 (5 bases). In germline, CDR1 is LNHDA, CDR2 SQIVND (reference sequence). Trimming took 6 bases from V and 1 from J, leaving 12 bases between them. The CDR3 runs 14 residues.

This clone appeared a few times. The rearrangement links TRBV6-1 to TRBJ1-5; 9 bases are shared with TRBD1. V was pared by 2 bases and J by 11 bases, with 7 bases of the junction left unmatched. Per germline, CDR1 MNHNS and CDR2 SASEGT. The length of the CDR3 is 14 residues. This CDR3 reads CASSEQTGGLSQHF. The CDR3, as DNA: TGTGCCAGCAGTGAACAGACAGGGGGACTATCCCAGCATTTT.